This T cell receptor (beta chain) was retrieved from a study of low-dose radiotherapy and immunotherapy resistance in tumors (dated by TCRdb to 2021 to 2024). For the study in its entirety: Patients in Cohort 1 were given 0.5 Gy per fraction every 2 weeks, and the prescribed total PTV dose was 6.5 Gy. In Cohort 2, 1 Gy per fraction was delivered every two weeks, for a total of 13 Gy over 26 weeks. Nivolumab and ipilimumab were both given intravenously, with nivolumab at a 240 mg flat dose every two weeks and ipilimumab at 1 mg/kg every six weeks. The translational analysis covered eight patients: three from the first dose cohort and the first five from the second dose cohort. Cyclophosphamide 200 mg/m2 was administered intravenously every two weeks, one day before each radiation and immunotherapy administration. Randomization of trial participants into treatment groups was not performed. Aspirin 300 mg was taken orally once daily by patients for four cycles, starting on cycle 1 day 1. Superscript III and a set of TRAV- and TRBV-specific primers were used to synthesize first-strand cDNA, so that both TCRalpha and TCRbeta chains were covered.

The listed sequencing device is Illumina HiSeq 2500. An approximately 20-cycle PCR with Phusion amplified the TCRs, pairing a constant-region primer with the adapter that was attached to the V primers. The MessageAmp II aRNA Amplification Kit was used to amplify the isolated mRNA, with in vitro transcription run for approximately 15 hours at 37 degrees C. The Dynabeads mRNA DIRECT Purification Kit was used to isolate mRNA for TCR sequencing. Indexed Illumina adapters were added in a second roughly 25-cycle Phusion PCR, and the resulting products were purified with AMPure XP beads. In the authors' own workflow: Using custom Perl scripts, TCR sequences that encoded the same protein were pooled, out-of-frame sequences were dropped, and the abundance of each clonotype was calculated. TCR sequences supported by only a single read were excluded from analysis. Repertoire metrics included Shannon entropy, Gini index, clonality, richness, and frequency of TCRs shared between repertoires. TCRdb applied fastp at Q25 and MiXCR to the public reads, then kept only in-frame beta chains. Each entry merges the rows of one CDR3 protein and shows their most common DNA and genes. TCRdb assigned the V and J calls; the authors' analysis was not used. The sample has some 52,000 distinct CDR3 sequences on record, approximately 33% of them singletons. The top ten clonotypes cover approximately 8.4% of the sample.

From cysteine to phenylalanine, the CDR3 is 16 amino acids long. Just the 48-base CDR3 DNA is kept, in frame starting at base 1. For CDR1 and CDR2, the germline V gene lists MNHNS and SASEGT. The time point label, read with the paper, signifies: after trial treatment. The treatment or condition label corresponds to: LDRT plus nivolumab, ipilimumab, low-dose cyclophosphamide and aspirin (RACIN trial). Donors were enrolled in RACIN, a single-arm phase I dose-escalation trial in which nivolumab, ipilimumab, aspirin, low-dose cyclophosphamide and low-dose radiotherapy were combined. Eligible patients had advanced, TIL-negative solid tumors. This clonotype was counted between two and nine times. Its antigen specificity is not known. Compared with germline, one end of the junction differs, possibly owing to a read error.

The specimen comprised PBMCs, sampled after low-dose radiotherapy plus immunotherapy. The TCR originated in a male donor with rectosigmoid adenocarcinoma. The chain employs TRBV6-1 and TRBJ2-7; TRBD1 matches 8 bases in the middle. CDR3 region: CASGDRGLSPSYEQYF. The DNA is as follows: TGTGCCAGCGGTGACAGGGGATTATCGCCCTCCTACGAGCAGTACTTC.